This is a list of T cell receptor beta chains from one sample in a study of control samples from healthy donors and cancer patients. Only in-frame clones appear in the TCRdb table, and some are missing; sequencing was by immunoSEQ multiplex PCR. The table records 150,000 or so clones, about 90% of them present only once. The sample was blood. The origin of the receptors is a woman aged 25 to 39 in good health. The CDR3 runs from the conserved cysteine through the conserved F or W. The D gene is left open where the match is weak. Not all rows give a size; the values are once, few, many and, for expanded clones, a class.

D gene: TRBD2; CDR3 length: 15; V gene: TRBV30; J gene: TRBJ2-3; clone size: few; CDR3 protein: CAWERGSVGTDTQYF; CDR3 DNA: TGTGCCTGGGAGCGGGGGAGCGTTGGTACAGATACGCAGTATTTT
D gene: TRBD2; CDR3 length: 17; V gene: TRBV3-1/TRBV3-2; J gene: TRBJ2-7; clone size: once; CDR3 protein: CASSQDRLAGGPAEQYF; CDR3 DNA: TGTGCCAGCAGCCAAGACAGACTAGCGGGAGGGCCTGCCGAGCAGTACTTC
D gene: TRBD2; CDR3 length: 14; V gene: TRBV27; J gene: TRBJ2-5; clone size: .; CDR3 protein: CASSSRTSAETQYF; CDR3 DNA: TGTGCCAGCAGTTCCAGGACTAGCGCCGAGACCCAGTACTTC
D gene: TRBD2; CDR3 length: 14; V gene: TRBV5-4; J gene: TRBJ2-3; clone size: .; CDR3 protein: CASSRGVSTDTQYF; CDR3 DNA: TGTGCCAGCAGCCGGGGGGTTTCCACAGATACGCAGTATTTT
D gene: .; CDR3 length: 14; V gene: TRBV7-2; J gene: TRBJ1-3; clone size: .; CDR3 protein: CASSLDSPGNTIYF; CDR3 DNA: TGTGCCAGCAGCTTGGACAGCCCTGGAAACACCATATATTTT
D gene: TRBD2; CDR3 length: 13; V gene: TRBV30; J gene: TRBJ2-2; clone size: .; CDR3 protein: CAWSLGGGGELFF; CDR3 DNA: TGTGCCTGGAGTCTGGGGGGGGGCGGGGAGCTGTTTTTT
D gene: .; CDR3 length: 12; V gene: TRBV5-4; J gene: TRBJ2-1; clone size: .; CDR3 protein: CASSPTVGSQFF; CDR3 DNA: TGTGCCAGCAGCCCGACCGTTGGGTCGCAGTTCTTC
D gene: .; CDR3 length: 13; V gene: TRBV12-3/TRBV12-4; J gene: TRBJ1-2; clone size: .; CDR3 protein: CASSQQGTYGYTF; CDR3 DNA: TGTGCCAGCAGTCAACAGGGTACCTATGGCTACACCTTC
D gene: .; CDR3 length: 14; V gene: TRBV6-5; J gene: TRBJ2-7; clone size: .; CDR3 protein: CASSYGVASYEQYF; CDR3 DNA: TGTGCCAGCAGTTACGGGGTTGCATCCTACGAGCAGTACTTC
D gene: .; CDR3 length: 15; V gene: TRBV3-1/TRBV3-2; J gene: TRBJ2-4; clone size: .; CDR3 protein: CASSQGDIAKNIQYF; CDR3 DNA: TGTGCCAGCAGCCAAGGTGACATAGCCAAAAACATTCAGTACTTC
D gene: .; CDR3 length: 13; V gene: TRBV19; J gene: TRBJ1-5; clone size: few; CDR3 protein: CASRNRGNQPQHF; CDR3 DNA: TGTGCCAGTAGGAACAGGGGCAATCAGCCCCAGCATTTT
D gene: TRBD2; CDR3 length: 13; V gene: TRBV5-1; J gene: TRBJ2-1; clone size: .; CDR3 protein: CASSWGRVNEQFF; CDR3 DNA: TGCGCCAGCAGCTGGGGGAGGGTGAATGAGCAGTTCTTC
D gene: .; CDR3 length: 14; V gene: TRBV6-5; J gene: TRBJ1-2; clone size: .; CDR3 protein: CASSSDGTLGGYTF; CDR3 DNA: TGTGCCAGCAGTTCAGATGGGACACTCGGTGGCTACACCTTC
D gene: .; CDR3 length: 13; V gene: TRBV2; J gene: TRBJ1-2; clone size: .; CDR3 protein: CASSGLPDYGYTF; CDR3 DNA: TGTGCCAGCAGTGGATTACCAGACTATGGCTACACCTTC
D gene: TRBD1; CDR3 length: 13; V gene: TRBV30; J gene: TRBJ1-1; clone size: few; CDR3 protein: CAWATGSNTEAFF; CDR3 DNA: TGTGCCTGGGCGACAGGGTCGAACACTGAAGCTTTCTTT
D gene: TRBD1; CDR3 length: 18; V gene: TRBV9; J gene: TRBJ1-1; clone size: .; CDR3 protein: CASSVATGWTGANTEAFF; CDR3 DNA: TGTGCCAGCAGCGTAGCTACGGGGTGGACAGGAGCCAACACTGAAGCTTTCTTT
D gene: .; CDR3 length: 15; V gene: TRBV7-2; J gene: TRBJ1-1; clone size: .; CDR3 protein: CASSLSNRLGTEAFF; CDR3 DNA: TGTGCCAGCAGCTTATCGAACCGCCTGGGTACTGAAGCTTTCTTT
D gene: TRBD2; CDR3 length: 13; V gene: TRBV24-1; J gene: TRBJ2-3; clone size: .; CDR3 protein: CATSGTSRIAQYF; CDR3 DNA: TGTGCCACCAGTGGGACTAGCCGGATTGCGCAGTATTTT
D gene: .; CDR3 length: 16; V gene: TRBV19; J gene: TRBJ1-1; clone size: .; CDR3 protein: CASSIYGRGRGTEAFF; CDR3 DNA: TGTGCCAGTAGTATATATGGGAGGGGTCGGGGCACTGAAGCTTTCTTT
D gene: .; CDR3 length: 14; V gene: TRBV5-5; J gene: TRBJ1-1; clone size: .; CDR3 protein: CASSLAGEVTEAFF; CDR3 DNA: TGTGCCAGCAGCTTGGCCGGGGAAGTCACTGAAGCTTTCTTT
D gene: .; CDR3 length: 12; V gene: TRBV5-1; J gene: TRBJ1-5; clone size: few; CDR3 protein: CASSHHNQPQHF; CDR3 DNA: TGCGCCAGCAGTCACCATAATCAGCCCCAGCATTTT
D gene: .; CDR3 length: 14; V gene: TRBV28; J gene: TRBJ2-3; clone size: .; CDR3 protein: CASSGWGRGDTQYF; CDR3 DNA: TGTGCCAGCAGCGGTTGGGGACGGGGAGATACGCAGTATTTT
D gene: TRBD2; CDR3 length: 17; V gene: TRBV24-1; J gene: TRBJ2-5; clone size: .; CDR3 protein: CATSDITSGGHQETQYF; CDR3 DNA: TGTGCCACCAGTGATATCACTAGCGGGGGGCACCAAGAGACCCAGTACTTC
D gene: .; CDR3 length: 14; V gene: TRBV24-1; J gene: TRBJ1-5; clone size: .; CDR3 protein: CATSTTSSNQPQHF; CDR3 DNA: TGTGCCACCAGTACCACTAGTTCCAATCAGCCCCAGCATTTT
D gene: .; CDR3 length: 12; V gene: TRBV13; J gene: TRBJ1-1; clone size: .; CDR3 protein: CASSFVRGEAFF; CDR3 DNA: TGTGCCAGCAGCTTTGTGAGGGGGGAAGCTTTCTTT
D gene: .; CDR3 length: 11; V gene: TRBV14; J gene: TRBJ2-3; clone size: once; CDR3 protein: CASSQDHTQYF; CDR3 DNA: TGTGCCAGCAGCCAAGACCATACGCAGTATTTT
D gene: TRBD1; CDR3 length: 17; V gene: TRBV10-3; J gene: TRBJ1-1; clone size: .; CDR3 protein: CAISRDRGLVGNTEAFF; CDR3 DNA: TGTGCCATCAGTAGGGACAGGGGACTCGTGGGGAACACTGAAGCTTTCTTT
D gene: .; CDR3 length: 18; V gene: TRBV24-1; J gene: TRBJ2-5; clone size: .; CDR3 protein: CATSDPGGGLAAQETQYF; CDR3 DNA: TGTGCCACCAGTGATCCTGGAGGCGGGTTGGCGGCCCAAGAGACCCAGTACTTC
D gene: .; CDR3 length: 15; V gene: TRBV11-3; J gene: TRBJ2-5; clone size: .; CDR3 protein: CASSLGLGGSETQYF; CDR3 DNA: TGTGCCAGCAGCCTCGGGCTGGGGGGCTCAGAGACCCAGTACTTC
D gene: .; CDR3 length: 12; V gene: TRBV19; J gene: TRBJ1-2; clone size: few; CDR3 protein: CASSPGSYGYTF; CDR3 DNA: TGTGCCAGTAGTCCGGGATCCTATGGCTACACCTTC
D gene: .; CDR3 length: 12; V gene: TRBV6-5; J gene: TRBJ1-5; clone size: .; CDR3 protein: CASSTPGQPQHF; CDR3 DNA: TGTGCCAGCAGTACCCCCGGCCAGCCCCAGCATTTT
D gene: .; CDR3 length: 15; V gene: TRBV5-1; J gene: TRBJ2-5; clone size: .; CDR3 protein: CASSQGSGRWETQYF; CDR3 DNA: TGCGCCAGCAGCCAAGGCTCGGGGCGCTGGGAGACCCAGTACTTC
D gene: TRBD2; CDR3 length: 16; V gene: TRBV6-6; J gene: TRBJ2-3; clone size: once; CDR3 protein: CASSYSRRGSTDTQYF; CDR3 DNA: TGTGCCAGCAGTTACTCGAGGCGGGGGAGCACAGATACGCAGTATTTT
D gene: TRBD2; CDR3 length: 15; V gene: TRBV29-1; J gene: TRBJ2-5; clone size: .; CDR3 protein: CSAVRGGRASETQYF; CDR3 DNA: TGCAGCGCAGTTCGGGGCGGGAGGGCTTCGGAGACCCAGTACTTC
D gene: .; CDR3 length: 13; V gene: TRBV27; J gene: TRBJ2-7; clone size: .; CDR3 protein: CASSLGGTYEQYF; CDR3 DNA: TGTGCCAGCAGTTTAGGGGGTACCTACGAGCAGTACTTC
D gene: .; CDR3 length: 10; V gene: TRBV29-1; J gene: TRBJ1-1; clone size: .; CDR3 protein: CSVEYTEAFF; CDR3 DNA: TGCAGCGTTGAATACACTGAAGCTTTCTTT
D gene: .; CDR3 length: 13; V gene: TRBV6-5; J gene: TRBJ1-1; clone size: once; CDR3 protein: CASSYTGNTEAFF; CDR3 DNA: TGTGCCAGCAGTTACACCGGGAACACTGAAGCTTTCTTT
D gene: .; CDR3 length: 15; V gene: TRBV29-1; J gene: TRBJ1-2; clone size: .; CDR3 protein: CSVDSQERWSYGYTF; CDR3 DNA: TGCAGCGTTGATAGCCAGGAAAGATGGAGCTATGGCTACACCTTC
D gene: .; CDR3 length: 15; V gene: TRBV2; J gene: TRBJ1-1; clone size: .; CDR3 protein: CASSEPGAENTEAFF; CDR3 DNA: TGTGCCAGCAGTGAACCAGGGGCCGAGAACACTGAAGCTTTCTTT
D gene: TRBD2; CDR3 length: 20; V gene: TRBV5-1; J gene: TRBJ2-6; clone size: .; CDR3 protein: CASSPTSGGASDSGANVLTF; CDR3 DNA: TGCGCCAGCAGCCCAACTAGCGGGGGAGCTTCAGACTCTGGGGCCAACGTCCTGACTTTC
D gene: .; CDR3 length: 16; V gene: TRBV5-1; J gene: TRBJ1-1; clone size: few; CDR3 protein: CASSLGSRLSNTEAFF; CDR3 DNA: TGCGCCAGCAGCTTGGGGTCCAGGCTTTCGAACACTGAAGCTTTCTTT
D gene: .; CDR3 length: 14; V gene: TRBV24-1; J gene: TRBJ2-2; clone size: many; CDR3 protein: CATSDNRDTGELFF; CDR3 DNA: TGTGCCACCAGTGACAACAGGGACACCGGGGAGCTGTTTTTT
D gene: .; CDR3 length: 16; V gene: TRBV7-2; J gene: TRBJ2-1; clone size: .; CDR3 protein: CASSLALGAPNNEQFF; CDR3 DNA: TGTGCCAGCAGCTTAGCGCTAGGGGCCCCCAACAATGAGCAGTTCTTC
D gene: .; CDR3 length: 14; V gene: TRBV27; J gene: TRBJ2-7; clone size: .; CDR3 protein: CASSSPGRTYEQYF; CDR3 DNA: TGTGCCAGCAGTTCCCCGGGAAGGACCTACGAGCAGTACTTC
D gene: TRBD1; CDR3 length: 14; V gene: TRBV7-2; J gene: TRBJ1-5; clone size: .; CDR3 protein: CASSSRTGQEPQHF; CDR3 DNA: TGTGCCAGCAGCTCCCGGACAGGGCAGGAGCCCCAGCATTTT
D gene: TRBD1; CDR3 length: 16; V gene: TRBV10-2; J gene: TRBJ1-1; clone size: .; CDR3 protein: CASRDRQGTMRTEAFF; CDR3 DNA: TGCGCCAGCAGGGACCGACAGGGGACGATGAGGACTGAAGCTTTCTTT
D gene: .; CDR3 length: 15; V gene: TRBV5-1; J gene: TRBJ2-3; clone size: .; CDR3 protein: CASSLGRGDTDTQYF; CDR3 DNA: TGCGCCAGCAGCTTGGGGAGGGGAGACACAGATACGCAGTATTTT
D gene: TRBD1; CDR3 length: 13; V gene: TRBV30; J gene: TRBJ1-2; clone size: .; CDR3 protein: CAWSQGADYGYTF; CDR3 DNA: TGTGCCTGGAGTCAGGGGGCGGACTATGGCTACACCTTC
D gene: TRBD1; CDR3 length: 14; V gene: TRBV19; J gene: TRBJ2-1; clone size: few; CDR3 protein: CASAGTGVGNEQFF; CDR3 DNA: TGTGCCAGTGCCGGGACAGGGGTCGGGAATGAGCAGTTCTTC
D gene: TRBD1; CDR3 length: 14; V gene: TRBV10-3; J gene: TRBJ2-5; clone size: once; CDR3 protein: CAIREDRAQETQYF; CDR3 DNA: TGTGCCATCAGGGAAGACAGGGCTCAAGAGACCCAGTACTTC
D gene: TRBD2; CDR3 length: 13; V gene: TRBV2; J gene: TRBJ2-7; clone size: .; CDR3 protein: CASWKREPYEQYF; CDR3 DNA: TGTGCCAGCTGGAAGCGGGAGCCCTACGAGCAGTACTTC
D gene: .; CDR3 length: 14; V gene: TRBV7-2; J gene: TRBJ2-3; clone size: .; CDR3 protein: CASSSRDNTDTQYF; CDR3 DNA: TGTGCCAGCAGCTCCCGGGACAACACAGATACGCAGTATTTT
D gene: TRBD1; CDR3 length: 15; V gene: TRBV5-1; J gene: TRBJ2-2; clone size: .; CDR3 protein: CASSGQSSVGGELFF; CDR3 DNA: TGCGCCAGCTCGGGACAGAGCAGCGTCGGCGGGGAGCTGTTTTTT